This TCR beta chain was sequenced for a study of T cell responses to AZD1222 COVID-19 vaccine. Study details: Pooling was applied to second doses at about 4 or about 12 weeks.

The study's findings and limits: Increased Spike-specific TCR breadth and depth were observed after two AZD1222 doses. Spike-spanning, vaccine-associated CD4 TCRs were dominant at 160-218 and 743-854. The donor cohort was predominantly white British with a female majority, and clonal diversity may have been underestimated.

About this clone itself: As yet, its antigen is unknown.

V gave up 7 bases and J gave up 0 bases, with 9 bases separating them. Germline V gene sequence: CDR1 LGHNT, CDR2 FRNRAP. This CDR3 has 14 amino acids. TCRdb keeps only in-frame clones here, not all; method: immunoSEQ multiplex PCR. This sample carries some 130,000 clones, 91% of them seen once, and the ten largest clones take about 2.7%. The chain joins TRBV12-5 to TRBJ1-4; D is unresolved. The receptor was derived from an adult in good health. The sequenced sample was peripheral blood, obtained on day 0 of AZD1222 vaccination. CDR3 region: CASAETTTNEKLFF. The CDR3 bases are TGTGCTAGTGCCGAGACCACAACTAATGAAAAACTGTTTTTT.